This is a list of T cell receptor beta chains from one sample in a study of CD8 T cells in Susac syndrome. TCRdb re-derived calls from the immunoSEQ multiplex PCR reads in MiXCR, one entry per CDR3 protein. The data hold about 100,000 distinct CDR3 sequences, with nearly 97% observed a single time. Material for sequencing was CD8+ T cells from PBMCs. Receptor source: a human donor with Susac syndrome. The CDR3 runs from the conserved cysteine through the conserved F or W. D genes are given only for firm matches. Not every row has a clone size; where given, it reads once, few, many or a size class.

NA,TRBV13,TRBJ2-5,NA,TGTGCCAGCAGTGAATCTACCAAGGGCTCAGAGACCCAGTACTTC,CASSESTKGSETQYF
NA,TRBV11-2,TRBJ2-7,once,TGTGCCAGCAGCGAGATCCAGGCAGCCTACGAGCAGTACTTC,CASSEIQAAYEQYF
NA,TRBV6-6,TRBJ2-5,NA,TGTGCCAGCAGACCGTCGGGCCGAAACCAAGAGACCCAGTACTTC,CASRPSGRNQETQYF
NA,TRBV5-4,TRBJ2-4,NA,TGTGCCAGCAGCTTCGGGCTGGATGGGAACATTCAGTACTTC,CASSFGLDGNIQYF
NA,TRBV7-3,TRBJ1-6,NA,TGTGCCAGCAGCTCGACAGGCCTTAATTCACCCCTCCACTTT,CASSSTGLNSPLHF
NA,TRBV19,TRBJ1-1,NA,TGTGCCAGTAGTATCTCACTCCCTATGAACACTGAAGCTTTCTTT,CASSISLPMNTEAFF
NA,TRBV9,TRBJ1-1,NA,TGTGCCAGCAGCGTAGACGGGGTTACTGAAGCTTTCTTT,CASSVDGVTEAFF
NA,TRBV15,TRBJ2-5,NA,TGTGCCACCAGCAGAGATAAGGGGCTCTCCCAAGAGACCCAGTACTTC,CATSRDKGLSQETQYF
TRBD1,TRBV6-5,TRBJ1-1,once,TGTGCCAGCAGTTACGAGGGAACAGGGGAGAACACTGAAGCTTTCTTT,CASSYEGTGENTEAFF
NA,TRBV12-3/TRBV12-4,TRBJ2-2,NA,TGTGCCAGCAGTTTAGCAGGGCCGAGCGCCGGGGAGCTGTTTTTT,CASSLAGPSAGELFF
NA,TRBV5-1,TRBJ2-1,NA,TGCGCCAGCAATGAACTAGACGATGAGCAGTTCTTC,CASNELDDEQFF
NA,TRBV7-9,TRBJ2-1,NA,TGTGCCAGCAGCCAGACTCCTTACAATGAGCAGTTCTTC,CASSQTPYNEQFF
NA,TRBV20-1,TRBJ1-2,NA,TGCAGTGCTAGACTCCGTGAACAGGGCCTCTATGGCTACACCTTC,CSARLREQGLYGYTF
NA,TRBV24-1,TRBJ2-1,NA,TGTGCCACCAGTGATGACAATGAGCAGTTCTTC,CATSDDNEQFF
NA,TRBV19,TRBJ2-4,NA,TGTGCCAGTAGTATAGACTTCGGCGCGTTCACCAAAAACATTCAGTACTTC,CASSIDFGAFTKNIQYF
NA,TRBV21-1,TRBJ2-7,NA,TGTGCCAGCAGCAAAAAGGAAAGATCCTACGAGCAGTACTTC,CASSKKERSYEQYF
NA,TRBV20-1,TRBJ2-6,NA,TGCAGTGCTTGGGGGACTGGGGCCAACGTCCTGACTTTC,CSAWGTGANVLTF
NA,TRBV28,TRBJ2-7,NA,TGTGCCAGCAGCCTCGGGACGTACCAGCGAGACGAGCAGTACTTC,CASSLGTYQRDEQYF
NA,TRBV3-1,TRBJ2-5,NA,TGTGCCAGCAGCCAAGTCGGCGCGGGAGAGACCCAGTACTTC,CASSQVGAGETQYF
TRBD2,TRBV29-1,TRBJ2-1,once,TGCAGCGTTGACGATGGCGGGAGTTTGGGACATGAGCAGTTCTTC,CSVDDGGSLGHEQFF
NA,TRBV5-6,TRBJ2-7,NA,TGTGCCAGCAGCCGGAAGGGGGACCTGGGGGACTACGAGCAGTACTTC,CASSRKGDLGDYEQYF
NA,TRBV7-9,TRBJ1-6,NA,TGTGCCAGCACCACCGGACAGAACAACTCACCCCTCCACTTT,CASTTGQNNSPLHF
TRBD1,TRBV20-1,TRBJ2-3,NA,TGCAGTACAGGGGGCAGGGATACGCAGTATTTT,CSTGGRDTQYF
TRBD1,TRBV29-1,TRBJ2-2,NA,TGCAGCGCCGGGACAGTAGCGAACACCGGGGAGCTGTTTTTT,CSAGTVANTGELFF
NA,TRBV14,TRBJ2-7,NA,TGTGCCAGCAGCTCCCCTATTAGGGCTTACGAGCAGTACTTC,CASSSPIRAYEQYF
TRBD2,TRBV18,TRBJ2-7,NA,TGTGCCAGCTCACCAGGTTTATCGCGGGAGGGATCCTACGAGCAGTACTTC,CASSPGLSREGSYEQYF
NA,TRBV11-3,TRBJ1-1,NA,TGTGCCAGCAGCCCGCCAGGGAGTAACACTGAAGCTTTCTTT,CASSPPGSNTEAFF
TRBD2,TRBV5-1,TRBJ2-1,NA,TGCGCCAGCAGGTTGGCTAGCGGGGTGACCTACAATGAGCAGTTCTTC,CASRLASGVTYNEQFF
NA,TRBV12-5,TRBJ1-1,once,TGTGCTAGTGGTTCAGGGAGTTTAACTGAAGCTTTCTTT,CASGSGSLTEAFF
NA,TRBV18,TRBJ2-1,NA,TGTGCCAGCTCACTGGGAATAGGGGGTCCCTACAATGAGCAGTTCTTC,CASSLGIGGPYNEQFF
NA,TRBV20-1,TRBJ2-7,NA,TGCAGTGCTAGAGACCCGGAGGTGGCACACGAGCAGTACTTC,CSARDPEVAHEQYF
NA,TRBV12-3/TRBV12-4,TRBJ1-2,few,TGTGCCAGCAGGCCTCCGGGCGGTAACTATGGCTACACCTTC,CASRPPGGNYGYTF
NA,TRBV5-4,TRBJ2-3,NA,TGTGCCAGCAGCTTACCGGGAGCAGATACGCAGTATTTT,CASSLPGADTQYF
NA,TRBV7-9,TRBJ1-3,NA,TGTGCCAGCAGTCAGGTCGGAAACACCATATATTTT,CASSQVGNTIYF
NA,TRBV4-1,TRBJ1-1,NA,TGCGCCAGCAGGGTCGTTGGGGGGAACACTGAAGCTTTCTTT,CASRVVGGNTEAFF
NA,TRBV29-1,TRBJ2-2,NA,TGCAGCGTTGGAGGAGGACAGCTGACCGGGGAGCTGTTTTTT,CSVGGGQLTGELFF
TRBD1,TRBV7-9,TRBJ1-3,NA,TGTGCCAGCAGCTTATCACAGGGGAAAATGACCATATATTTT,CASSLSQGKMTIYF
TRBD2,TRBV4-1,TRBJ2-1,NA,TGCGCCAGCAGCCAATCCCCGCAGGGACTAGCGGGCAATGAGCAGTTCTTC,CASSQSPQGLAGNEQFF
TRBD1,TRBV29-1,TRBJ1-2,once,TGCAGCGTTGCGGGACAGCGGTACGGCTACACCTTC,CSVAGQRYGYTF
TRBD2,TRBV6-5,TRBJ2-5,once,TGTGCCAGCCGTTCGAGCCTAGCGGATCAAGAGACCCAGTACTTC,CASRSSLADQETQYF
NA,TRBV2,TRBJ2-5,NA,TGTGCCGGTCAAGAGACCCAGTACTTC,CAGQETQYF
TRBD1,TRBV12-3/TRBV12-4,TRBJ1-1,NA,TGTGCCAGCAGTTTTAGGGTCGGTGGACAGGGGAACACTGAAGCTTTCTTT,CASSFRVGGQGNTEAFF
NA,TRBV4-1,TRBJ1-1,once,TGCGCCAGCAGCCGAGGCAGGGCTGAAGCTTTCTTT,CASSRGRAEAFF